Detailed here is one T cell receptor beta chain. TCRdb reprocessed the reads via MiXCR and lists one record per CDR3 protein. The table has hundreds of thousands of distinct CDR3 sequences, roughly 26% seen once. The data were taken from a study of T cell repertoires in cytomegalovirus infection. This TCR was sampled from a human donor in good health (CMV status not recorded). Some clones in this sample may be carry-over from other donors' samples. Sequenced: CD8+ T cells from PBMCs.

The CDR3 here is CASSPQSGGSYNEQFF. In nucleotides, the CDR3 is TGTGCCAGTAGTCCCCAATCAGGGGGCTCCTACAATGAGCAGTTCTTC. The gene calls are TRBV19 and TRBJ2-1; 7 nucleotides line up with TRBD1. CDR1 LNHDA and CDR2 SQIVND come from the germline V gene (reference sequence). The CDR3 has 16 residues. The V gene end was trimmed by 5 bases and the J gene end by 0 bases; junction bases not matched to a gene: 7.